Each of the 23 T cell receptor beta chains below was sequenced from the same sample in a study of cytomegalovirus exposure and HLA in healthy donors. Only in-frame clones appear in the TCRdb table, and some are missing; sequencing was by immunoSEQ multiplex PCR. Of approximately 200,000 clones in the sample, about 81% were seen once. The sample consisted of PBMCs. The receptors were sampled from a woman in her twenties or thirties in good health and CMV-seronegative.

The chain couples TRBV5-1 to TRBJ2-5; 8 bases are shared with TRBD2. Per the germline V gene, CDR1 is SGHRS and CDR2 is YFSETQ. The CDR3 sequence is 15 residues long. V was clipped by 6 bases and J by 2 bases; unmatched bases: 9. CDR3 residues: CASKDPGGKQETQYF. The CDR3 DNA reads TGCGCCAGCAAGGACCCGGGGGGGAAACAAGAGACCCAGTACTTC. Drawing the rest from reference TRBV5-1 and TRBJ2-5, the complete variable domain is KAGVTQTPRYLIKTRGQQVTLSCSPISGHRSVSWYQQTPGQGLQFLFEYFSETQRNKGNFPGRFSGRQFSNSRSEMNVSTLELGDSALYLCASKDPGGKQETQYFGPGTRLLVL.

This clone was observed once. The rearrangement joins TRBV10-2 to TRBJ1-5; 7 nucleotides agree with TRBD1. Germline lookup yields CDR1 WSHSY and CDR2 SAAADI. The V segment lost 4 bases and the J segment 7 bases; nucleotides outside the gene matches: 7. The CDR3 is 14 residues long. The CDR3 DNA follows: TGCGCCAGCAGTGTACAGGGGAGGAAGCAGCCCCAGCATTTT. Protein product: CASSVQGRKQPQHF.

The V gene is TRBV5-1, the J gene TRBJ2-1, with D possibly matching TRBD2 (6 bases). Trimming took 0 bases from V and 5 from J, leaving 12 bases between them. The CDR3 has 15 amino acids. The germline V gene has CDR1 SGHRS and CDR2 YFSETQ. CDR3 coding DNA: TGCGCCAGCAGCTTGGTTTCCGGGGGAAACAATGAGCAGTTCTTC. Protein product: CASSLVSGGNNEQFF.

This clone was seen a handful of times. The V call is TRBV5-1, the J call TRBJ2-3; the match to TRBD2 covers 10 bases. J was trimmed by 2 bases and V by 0 bases; bases with no gene match: 3. The CDR3 loop spans 16 amino acids. The germline gives CDR1 SGHRS, CDR2 YFSETQ. For the CDR3, the DNA is TGCGCCAGCAGCTTGGCCCTAGCGGGAGCCACAGATACGCAGTATTTT. The encoded protein is CASSLALAGATDTQYF.

This clone was counted a single time. The chain combines TRBV4-1 with TRBJ1-5; D call uncertain. The CDR3 is made up of 13 amino acids. The V and J ends lost 6 bases and 6 bases respectively, with 12 bases between them. The germline V gene encodes CDR1 MGHRA and CDR2 YSYEKL. CDR3: CASSQSQFQPQHF. CDR3 coding DNA: TGCGCCAGCAGTCAGTCCCAATTTCAGCCCCAGCATTTT.

The table lists this clone with a few counts. V usage is TRBV7-8 and J usage is TRBJ2-7, with D possibly being TRBD1 (6 bases). V was trimmed by 3 bases and J by 3 bases, leaving 12 bases between them. CDR1 SGHVS and CDR2 FQNEAQ come from the germline V gene. The CDR3 runs to 14 residues. The CDR3 here is CASSFLGGVYEQYF. CDR3 coding DNA: TGTGCCAGCAGCTTCCTAGGGGGTGTCTACGAGCAGTACTTC.

The chain employs TRBV5-1 and TRBJ1-1, with D unresolved. V was pared by 0 bases and J by 7 bases, with 7 bases between. This CDR3 has 12 amino acids. Germline CDR1 and CDR2: SGHRS and YFSETQ. The CDR3 reads CASSLESNEAFF. DNA of the CDR3: TGCGCCAGCAGCTTGGAAAGCAATGAAGCTTTCTTT. The whole variable domain, remainder taken from reference TRBV5-1 and TRBJ1-1, is KAGVTQTPRYLIKTRGQQVTLSCSPISGHRSVSWYQQTPGQGLQFLFEYFSETQRNKGNFPGRFSGRQFSNSRSEMNVSTLELGDSALYLCASSLESNEAFFGQGTRLTVV.

The chain has TRBV7-9 and TRBJ2-7; 9 nucleotides align to TRBD1. CDR1 SEHNR and CDR2 FQNEAQ come from the germline V gene (reference sequence). V lost 2 bases, J lost 5 bases, and 7 bases stayed unmatched. The CDR3 is made up of 15 amino acids. The CDR3 here is CASSLLSGQGHEQYF. For the CDR3, the DNA is TGTGCCAGCAGCTTATTATCCGGACAGGGGCACGAGCAGTACTTC.

CDR3: CAISNLMGQGSNEQFF. The CDR3 coding sequence is TGTGCCATCAGCAACTTGATGGGACAGGGTAGCAATGAGCAGTTCTTC. The genes are TRBV10-3 and TRBJ2-1, with 9 positions matching TRBD1. This CDR3 spans 16 amino acids. The germline V gene has CDR1 ENHRY and CDR2 SYGVKD. J was trimmed by 6 bases and V by 6 bases; bases with no gene match: 12.

This clone was counted between two and nine times. The chain combines TRBV7-9 with TRBJ1-2, with 7 nucleotides matching TRBD1. With 1 base clipped from V and 7 bases from J, the junction kept 9 bases outside the gene matches. In germline, CDR1 is SEHNR, CDR2 FQNEAQ (reference sequence). The CDR3 extends over 15 amino acids. DNA for the CDR3: TGTGCCAGCAGCTTAGACAGGGGAATTGGTCGTGGCTACACCTTC. Translation: CASSLDRGIGRGYTF.

CDR3 sequence (DNA): TGTGCCAGCAGCTTCCTGATCGTGGGCCGCGACACCGGGGAGCTGTTTTTT. Its protein is CASSFLIVGRDTGELFF. The rearrangement uses TRBV7-9 and TRBJ2-2; D call uncertain. CDR1 and CDR2 from the germline V gene are SEHNR and FQNEAQ (reference sequence). V was clipped by 3 bases and J by 3 bases, with 17 bases between them. The CDR3 covers 17 residues.

The CDR3 DNA reads TGTGCCAGCGGGGACAGGGGGGATTCCTCTGGGGCCAACGTCCTGACTTTC. Amino acids: CASGDRGDSSGANVLTF. The V gene is TRBV7-3, the J gene TRBJ2-6, with TRBD1 matching 11 bases. Germline V gene data show CDR1 as SGHTA and CDR2 as FQGTGA. Trimming took 8 bases from V and 0 from J; bases not matched to a gene: 6. CDR3 size: 17 residues. Full variable domain (rest looked up from reference TRBV7-3 and TRBJ2-6): GAGVSQTPSNKVTEKGKYVELRCDPISGHTALYWYRQSLGQGPEFLIYFQGTGAADDSGLPNDRFFAVRPEGSVSTLKIQRTERGDSAVYLCASGDRGDSSGANVLTFGAGSRLTVL.

This chain joins TRBV19 and TRBJ2-1; 9 bases map to TRBD1. Germline assignment: CDR1 LNHDA and CDR2 SQIVND (reference sequence). The CDR3 is 11 residues long. Losses at the gene ends were 8 bases for V and 13 bases for J; bases not matched to a gene: 6. DNA of the CDR3: TGTGCCAGTGGGACAGGGCCGTCTCAGTTCTTC. Protein: CASGTGPSQFF.

The chain carries TRBV18 and TRBJ1-1, with 8 bases matching TRBD1. With V trimmed by 6 bases and J by 6 bases, 9 bases remained unmatched. CDR1 KGHSH and CDR2 LQKENI come from the germline V gene. This CDR3 is built from 14 residues. The CDR3 here is CASSYQGARAEAFF. The CDR3 nucleotides are TGTGCCAGCTCGTACCAGGGGGCTAGGGCTGAAGCTTTCTTT.

This clone has a single count. The chain employs TRBV11-2 and TRBJ2-1; TRBD2 agrees at 10 bases. This CDR3 contains 14 residues. V lost 2 bases, J lost 6 bases, and 1 base stayed unmatched. The germline gives CDR1 SGHAT, CDR2 FQNNGV. CDR3 DNA: TGTGCCAGCAGCTTACGACTAGCGGGCAATGAGCAGTTCTTC. Its protein is CASSLRLAGNEQFF.

This clone was counted a single time. The V call is TRBV10-2, the J call TRBJ1-1; no reliable D call. Trimming pared 7 bases from V and 1 base from J, leaving 13 bases between. The V gene's germline CDR1 is WSHSY and CDR2 SAAADI. The CDR3 is made up of 14 amino acids. CDR3 residues: CASNRERANTEAFF. CDR3 bases: TGCGCCAGCAACCGGGAGAGAGCGAACACTGAAGCTTTCTTT.

J is TRBJ1-1 and V is TRBV10-2; no reliable D call. This CDR3 comprises 12 residues. The V and J ends lost 3 bases and 9 bases respectively, with 11 bases between them. The germline V gene encodes CDR1 WSHSY and CDR2 SAAADI. The CDR3 nucleotides read TGCGCCAGCAGTGAAGGACTCGGGAAAGCTTTCTTT. Translating it yields CASSEGLGKAFF.

The DNA of the CDR3 is TGTGCCTGGGCAGGGGGAAGGGAAAAACTGTTTTTT. This gives the protein CAWAGGREKLFF. The gene calls are TRBV30 and TRBJ1-4; 7 nucleotides agree with TRBD1. The length of the CDR3 is 12 residues. V was clipped by 5 bases and J by 8 bases; unmatched bases: 5. CDR1 and CDR2 from the germline V gene are GTSNPN and SVGIG (reference sequence).

The rearrangement joins TRBV9 to TRBJ1-1; perhaps TRBD1 as D (6 bases). Germline V gene sequence: CDR1 SGDLS, CDR2 YYNGEE. The CDR3 extends over 14 amino acids. V lost 2 bases and J 4 bases, leaving 12 bases between the germline ends. CDR3 in amino acids: CASSVRGQGTEAFF. DNA of the CDR3: TGTGCCAGCAGCGTCAGGGGCCAAGGCACTGAAGCTTTCTTT.

V is TRBV29-1 and J is TRBJ2-7; D is uncertain. Germline V gene sequence: CDR1 SQVTM, CDR2 ANQGSEA. This CDR3 is built from 14 residues. Trimming shortened V by 7 bases and J by 2 bases, and 18 bases separated the two germline ends. CDR3 nucleotides: TGCAGCGCCGGTATGACACCTCATGCCTACGAGCAGTACTTC. It encodes CSAGMTPHAYEQYF.

The rearrangement uses TRBV7-2 and TRBJ2-7; D possibly corresponds to TRBD2 (5 bases). The germline gives CDR1 SGHTA, CDR2 FQGNSA. Trimming took 2 bases from V and 3 from J, leaving 11 bases between them. CDR3 length: 14 amino acids. The CDR3 is CASSLQRIGYEQYF. CDR3 sequence (DNA): TGTGCCAGCAGCTTACAGCGGATAGGCTACGAGCAGTACTTC. The full variable domain, rest sourced from reference TRBV7-2 and TRBJ2-7, is GAGVSQSPSNKVTEKGKDVELRCDPISGHTALYWYRQSLGQGLEFLIYFQGNSAPDKSGLPSDRFSAERTGGSVSTLTIQRTQQEDSAVYLCASSLQRIGYEQYFGPGTRLTVT.

This clone appeared once. The chain employs TRBV6-5 and TRBJ1-6; D is unresolved. V lost 2 bases and J 8 bases, leaving 7 bases between the germline ends. Germline CDR1 and CDR2: MNHEY and SVGAGI. This CDR3 spans 13 amino acids. The CDR3 DNA sequence: TGTGCCAGCAGTTACGTTGAGGATTCACCCCTCCACTTT. Translated, it gives CASSYVEDSPLHF.

This clone was observed once. The chain links TRBV2 to TRBJ1-3; D is uncertain. This CDR3 comprises 15 residues. Looked up from germline, CDR1 is SNHLY and CDR2 is FYNNEI. V lost 2 bases and J lost 0, with 8 bases in between. The CDR3, as DNA: TGTGCCAGCAGTGAAACCACAGTCTCTGGAAACACCATATATTTT. Its protein is CASSETTVSGNTIYF.